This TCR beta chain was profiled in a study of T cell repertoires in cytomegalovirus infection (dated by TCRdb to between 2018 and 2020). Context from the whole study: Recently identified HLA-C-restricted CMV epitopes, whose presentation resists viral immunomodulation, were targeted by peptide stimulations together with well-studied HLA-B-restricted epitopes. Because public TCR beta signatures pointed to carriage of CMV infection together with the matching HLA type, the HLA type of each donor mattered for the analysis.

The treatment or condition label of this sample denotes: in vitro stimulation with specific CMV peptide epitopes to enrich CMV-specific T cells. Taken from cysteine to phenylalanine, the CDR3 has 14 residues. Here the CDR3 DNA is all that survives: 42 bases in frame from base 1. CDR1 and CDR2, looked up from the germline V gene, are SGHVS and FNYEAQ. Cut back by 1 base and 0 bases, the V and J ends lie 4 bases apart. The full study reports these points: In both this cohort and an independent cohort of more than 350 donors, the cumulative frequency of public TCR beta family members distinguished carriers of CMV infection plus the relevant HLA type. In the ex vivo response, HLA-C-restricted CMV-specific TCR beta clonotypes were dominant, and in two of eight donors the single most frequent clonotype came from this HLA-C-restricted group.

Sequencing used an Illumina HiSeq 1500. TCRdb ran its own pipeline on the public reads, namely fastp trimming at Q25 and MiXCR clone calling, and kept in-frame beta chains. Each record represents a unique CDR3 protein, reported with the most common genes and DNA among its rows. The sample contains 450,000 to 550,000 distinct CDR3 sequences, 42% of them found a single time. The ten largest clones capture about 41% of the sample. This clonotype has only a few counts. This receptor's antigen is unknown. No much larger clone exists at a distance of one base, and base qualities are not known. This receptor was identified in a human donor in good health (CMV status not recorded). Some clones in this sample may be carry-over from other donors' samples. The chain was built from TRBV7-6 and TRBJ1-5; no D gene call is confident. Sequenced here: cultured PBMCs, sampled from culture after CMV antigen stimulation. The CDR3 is CASSLEASNQPQHF. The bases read TGTGCCAGCAGCTTAGAGGCTAGCAATCAGCCCCAGCATTTT.